The rows below give T cell receptor beta chains drawn from one sample of a study of cytomegalovirus exposure and HLA in healthy donors. Data came from immunoSEQ multiplex PCR; TCRdb stores just in-frame clones and leaves some out. The profile shows about 110,000 clones, roughly 80% of them singletons. The specimen sequenced was PBMCs. The receptors derive from a young man in good health and CMV-seropositive. The CDR3 runs from the conserved cysteine through the conserved F or W. D genes are given only for firm matches. Only some rows state a clone size, as once, few, many or a class for expanded clones.

clone_size j_call v_call d_call cdr3_aa cdr3_nt
NA TRBJ2-2 TRBV4-1 NA CASSQVQGTGELFF TGCGCCAGCAGCCAAGTTCAGGGGACCGGGGAGCTGTTTTTT
NA TRBJ2-1 TRBV4-1 NA CASSHLTEEQFF TGCGCCAGCAGCCATTTAACCGAGGAGCAGTTCTTC
few TRBJ2-5 TRBV9 TRBD2 CASRSRGSGAQETQYF TGTGCCAGCAGGAGCCGAGGTAGCGGGGCTCAAGAGACCCAGTACTTC
NA TRBJ1-1 TRBV6-1 NA CASSEARELSTEAFF TGTGCCAGCAGTGAAGCGAGAGAGCTTAGCACTGAAGCTTTCTTT
NA TRBJ2-7 TRBV5-1 TRBD1 CASSSRPGQISYEQYF TGCGCCAGCAGCTCGAGACCGGGACAGATATCCTACGAGCAGTACTTC
NA TRBJ2-7 TRBV7-3 NA CASSVRGGYEQYF TGTGCCAGCAGCGTACGAGGGGGCTACGAGCAGTACTTC
few TRBJ1-3 TRBV18 NA CASSPGPQGGNTIYF TGTGCCAGCTCACCAGGCCCTCAGGGGGGAAACACCATATATTTT
NA TRBJ1-3 TRBV18 NA CASSPDSQSGNTIYF TGTGCCAGCTCACCAGACAGCCAGTCCGGAAACACCATATATTTT
NA TRBJ1-1 TRBV6-1 TRBD1 CASSGWTGGGTEAFF TGTGCCAGCAGTGGCTGGACAGGAGGAGGCACTGAAGCTTTCTTT
NA TRBJ2-6 TRBV7-9 NA CASSRRQASRDVLTF TGTGCCAGCAGTCGGAGGCAGGCCAGCCGGGACGTCCTGACTTTC
NA TRBJ1-2 TRBV2 TRBD1 CASRENRGRGGYTF TGTGCCAGCAGGGAAAACAGGGGGCGAGGTGGCTACACCTTC
NA TRBJ1-6 TRBV10-3 TRBD1 CAISVMTGFNSPLHF TGTGCCATCAGTGTAATGACAGGGTTTAATTCACCCCTCCACTTT
NA TRBJ1-1 TRBV7-8 NA CASSLRRVGDTEAFF TGTGCCAGCAGCTTACGACGGGTAGGGGACACTGAAGCTTTCTTT
once TRBJ2-2 TRBV28 NA CASSLVQGPTLASNTGELFF TGTGCCAGCAGTTTAGTGCAGGGGCCTACTCTTGCTTCGAACACCGGGGAGCTGTTTTTT
NA TRBJ1-1 TRBV2 TRBD1 CASRDRGMNTEAFF TGTGCCAGCAGAGACAGGGGCATGAACACTGAAGCTTTCTTT
NA TRBJ2-3 TRBV4-2 NA CASSQDMAGTYNTDTQYF TGTGCCAGCAGCCAAGATATGGCCGGGACTTACAACACAGATACGCAGTATTTT
NA TRBJ2-1 TRBV2 NA CASSTIPEQFF TGTGCCAGCAGTACTATTCCTGAGCAGTTCTTC
NA TRBJ2-1 TRBV5-1 NA CASGRVDNNEQFF TGCGCCAGCGGCAGGGTCGACAACAATGAGCAGTTCTTC
NA TRBJ2-5 TRBV28 TRBD1 CASSTNRGGRETQYF TGTGCCAGCAGCACAAACAGGGGCGGGCGAGAGACCCAGTACTTC
NA TRBJ2-7 TRBV27 NA CASSLYMAGGTYEQYF TGTGCCAGCAGTTTATATATGGCAGGGGGGACCTACGAGCAGTACTTC
few TRBJ1-2 TRBV5-1 NA CASSLGGFNYGYTF TGCGCCAGCAGCTTGGGCGGATTTAACTATGGCTACACCTTC
NA TRBJ1-2 TRBV5-1 NA CASSPGGQMDGYTF TGCGCCAGCAGCCCGGGAGGGCAGATGGATGGCTACACCTTC
NA TRBJ2-5 TRBV5-1 TRBD2 CASSSGPAGGQETQYF TGCGCCAGCTCCTCTGGCCCCGCGGGGGGCCAAGAGACCCAGTACTTC
NA TRBJ2-2 TRBV7-2 NA CASSLYRLRANTGELFF TGTGCCAGCAGCTTATATCGACTCCGCGCGAACACCGGGGAGCTGTTTTTT
NA TRBJ2-7 TRBV5-4 TRBD1 CASSLGRGRYEQYF TGTGCCAGCAGCTTAGGCAGGGGGCGGTACGAGCAGTACTTC
NA TRBJ2-5 TRBV30 TRBD2 CAWRAIAGVETQYF TGTGCCTGGAGAGCGATAGCGGGAGTAGAGACCCAGTACTTC
NA TRBJ2-2 TRBV19 TRBD1 CASIGQGAQYTGELFF TGTGCCAGTATCGGACAGGGGGCTCAGTACACCGGGGAGCTGTTTTTT
once TRBJ2-3 TRBV5-4 NA CASSSPGSITDTQYF TGTGCCAGCAGCTCACCCGGGAGCATCACAGATACGCAGTATTTT
few TRBJ2-2 TRBV9 NA CASSPQAVGYTGELFF TGTGCCAGCAGCCCCCAAGCGGTGGGGTATACCGGGGAGCTGTTTTTT
NA TRBJ2-2 TRBV30 TRBD1 CAWSRTGDRPGELFF TGTGCCTGGAGCCGGACAGGGGATCGACCCGGGGAGCTGTTTTTT
NA TRBJ2-2 TRBV2 TRBD1 CASRAGTGTGELFF TGTGCCAGCAGAGCCGGGACAGGGACCGGGGAGCTGTTTTTT